This T cell receptor beta chain was profiled in a study of blood T cell repertoires in COVID-19. Looked up from germline, CDR1 is KGHSH and CDR2 is LQKENI. Trimming removed 5 bases from V and 2 bases from J, with 10 bases in between. CDR3 length: 13 amino acids. Recruits, aged about 18 to 90 years, lived in 20 to 30 US areas. Study processing details: Reference gene primer amplification gave nucleated cell count estimates. Libraries were prepared by immunoSEQ multiplex PCR; TCRdb keeps only in-frame clonotypes and omits some of them. Clone size and V and J calls were adopted from that table, with D and trimming inferred from the DNA. Of 380,000 or so clones detected, around 87% appear once; the ten largest clones hold 1.3%.

This TCR was sampled from a man aged 30-40 years who had recovered from COVID-19. The rearrangement uses TRBV18 and TRBJ2-7, with D unclear. The material sequenced was PBMCs or T cells enriched from blood (not recorded which). CDR3 amino acids: CASSGQAPYEQYF. The CDR3 DNA reads as TGTGCCAGCTCAGGGCAGGCCCCCTACGAGCAGTACTTC.